This T cell receptor beta chain is from a study of CD8+ T cells in alopecia areata. The overall study: Treated patients took oral tofacitinib at 5 to 10 mg twice daily.

RNA, once extracted, was reverse transcribed into cDNA for use as the sequencing template. TCRdb keeps only in-frame clones here, not all; method: immunoSEQ multiplex PCR. The sample contains about 140,000 clones, about 86% of which appear only once. The CDR3 is made up of 13 amino acids. V was shortened by 0 bases and J by 10 bases, with 10 bases between the two germline ends. The germline gives CDR1 SGHVS, CDR2 FNYEAQ. The treatment was: oral pan-JAK inhibitor, 5-10 mg twice daily. This material consisted of CD8+ T cells sorted from blood, taken at week 4, from a patient treated with tofacitinib. The sequence was collected from a human donor with alopecia areata. The chain carries TRBV7-6 and TRBJ2-1; the D gene could be TRBD1 or TRBD2 (5 bases each). The CDR3 nucleotides read TGTGCCAGCAGCTTAGCGTGGGGGACCGAGCAGTTCTTC. This codes for CASSLAWGTEQFF.